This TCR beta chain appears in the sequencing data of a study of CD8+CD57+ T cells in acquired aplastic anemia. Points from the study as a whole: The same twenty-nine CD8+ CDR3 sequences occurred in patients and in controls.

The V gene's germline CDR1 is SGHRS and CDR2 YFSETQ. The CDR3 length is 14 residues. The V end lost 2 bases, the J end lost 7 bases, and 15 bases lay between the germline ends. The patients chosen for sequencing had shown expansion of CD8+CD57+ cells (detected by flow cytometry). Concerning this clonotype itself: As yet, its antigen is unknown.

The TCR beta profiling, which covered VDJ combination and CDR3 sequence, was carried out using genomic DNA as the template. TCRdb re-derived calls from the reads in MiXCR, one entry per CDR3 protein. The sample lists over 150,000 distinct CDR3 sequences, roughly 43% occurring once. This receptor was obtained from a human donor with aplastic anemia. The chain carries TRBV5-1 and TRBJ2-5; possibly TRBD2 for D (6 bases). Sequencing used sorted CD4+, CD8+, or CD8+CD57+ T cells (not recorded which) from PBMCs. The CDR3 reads CASSFSSAGGTQYF. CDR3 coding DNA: TGCGCCAGCAGCTTTTCCAGCGCCGGGGGGACCCAGTACTTC.